This paragraph covers one TCR beta chain sequence. Its specific antigen is unknown. Base qualities were left out, and no much larger clone turns up one base away. Sample time point, as interpreted from the label and publication: baseline before first vaccination. The vaccinee samples were drawn from two UK trials, COV001 and COV002, one of which was a single-blind randomized controlled phase 2/3 trial testing AZD1222 (ChAdOx1 nCoV-19) in healthy adults. For TCRbeta chain sequencing, PBMC samples from trial participants were taken at day 0 and at day 28 after the second dose. V is shortened by 3 bases, J by 0 bases, and the region joining them spans 9 bases. The CDR3 runs 14 residues from the cysteine to the phenylalanine. The kept DNA is CDR3 alone, 42 bases in frame from the first base. CDR1 and CDR2 were assigned from the germline V gene as MNHNS and SASEGT. This sample stems from a study of T cell responses to AZD1222 COVID-19 vaccine (dated by TCRdb to 2020 to 2023). About the full investigation: AZD1222 recipients with second doses at about 4 weeks or about 12 weeks were pooled, because spike-specific TCR depth and breadth did not differ between schedules. Trial participants were enrolled by age into 18-55, 56-69 and 70-plus year subgroups, with around 140, 26 and 57 TCR-sequenced participants respectively. A total of 233 trial participants underwent TCR sequencing, of whom about 200 had received two doses of AZD1222 and around 25 had received two doses of the MenACWY control vaccine.

Study-wide findings and limitations: Conclusions about previously exposed vaccinees are limited because only a handful of AZD1222 recipients were SARS-CoV-2 seropositive at baseline. Participants were mostly white British and included more females than males, and it was suggested by the authors that clonal diversity may have been underestimated. In the small 56-69-year group, the increase in depth fell short of significance, most likely because of low power. Vaccine-associated CD4 TCRs spanned the whole spike protein, with dominant responses in regions 160-218 and 743-854. After two AZD1222 doses, spike-specific TCR breadth and depth were significantly higher than at day 0 and than in MenACWY recipients. Nearly half of unique spike-specific TCRs reportedly recognized epitopes outside regions mutated in the B.1.351 and B.1.1.7 variants. Because no day 14 peak-response samples were available, the repertoires could be characterized only after the peak T cell response.

The CDR3 regions of human TCRbeta chains were subjected to immunosequencing. In the authors' own workflow: TCRs in the repertoires were compared against a reference library of SARS-CoV-2-specific TCRs that had been generated with the MIRA antigen-specificity platform. Breadth was defined as the fraction of unique TCRs that were SARS-CoV-2-associated. Depth was defined as the fraction of total T cells that were SARS-CoV-2-associated. Each spike-specific TCR was assigned to its reactive spike region and to a CD4 or CD8 class using the MIRA data. Log10-transformed breadth and depth values were compared by one-way ANOVA with Sidak's multiple comparisons tests. Held by TCRdb, this immuneACCESS table contains in-frame sequences only and omits some clones. Under half of the omission traces to an unresolved V gene where checked; the cause of the rest is unknown. V, J and clone size are taken as reported in that table, and D and trimming were inferred from the DNA itself. In this sample the table shows approximately 200,000 clones, around 88% of which occur a single time. The leading ten clones occupy roughly 8% of the sample.

The rearranged chain carries TRBV6-1 and TRBJ2-7; the D gene cannot be resolved reliably. The input for sequencing was peripheral blood, taken on day 0 of AZD1222 vaccination. The sequence was collected from an adult in good health. The CDR3 in this case is CASSDAPFSYEQYF. The DNA reads as follows: TGTGCCAGCAGTGACGCCCCTTTCTCCTACGAGCAGTACTTC.